The source of this TCR beta chain is a study of blood T cell repertoires in COVID-19. Overall study context: PBMCs, B-cell-depleted T cells, or T cells were the source of the cDNA or gDNA that made up the material.

Generated by immunoSEQ multiplex PCR, the TCRdb table keeps only in-frame clones and is missing some. Seen here are about 54,000 clones, 83% observed once, and the top ten hold less than 2%. The sequence was obtained from an older woman with acute or convalescent COVID-19. The sample taken for sequencing was peripheral blood.

The CDR3 loop reads CASSPPGTDTQYF. CDR3 nucleotide sequence: TGTGCCAGCAGCCCCCCGGGGACAGATACGCAGTATTTT. V gene TRBV12-3 or TRBV12-4 combines with J gene TRBJ2-3; D is perhaps TRBD2 (5 bases). Trimming shortened V by 6 bases and J by 3 bases, and 10 bases separated the two germline ends. The CDR3 runs to 13 residues.